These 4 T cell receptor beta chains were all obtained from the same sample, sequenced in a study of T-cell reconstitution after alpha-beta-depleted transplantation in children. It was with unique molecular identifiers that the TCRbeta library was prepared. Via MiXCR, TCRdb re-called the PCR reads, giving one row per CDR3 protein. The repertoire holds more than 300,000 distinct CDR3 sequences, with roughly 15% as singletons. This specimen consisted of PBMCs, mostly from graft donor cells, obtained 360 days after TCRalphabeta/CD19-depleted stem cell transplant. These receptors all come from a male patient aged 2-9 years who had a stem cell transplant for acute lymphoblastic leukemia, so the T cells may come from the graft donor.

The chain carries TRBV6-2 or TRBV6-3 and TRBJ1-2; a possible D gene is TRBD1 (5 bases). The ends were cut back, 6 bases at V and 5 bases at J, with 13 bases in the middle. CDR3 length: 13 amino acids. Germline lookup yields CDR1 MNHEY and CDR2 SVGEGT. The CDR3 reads CASRVQTAYGYTF. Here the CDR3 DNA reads TGTGCCAGCAGGGTTCAGACAGCTTATGGCTACACCTTC.

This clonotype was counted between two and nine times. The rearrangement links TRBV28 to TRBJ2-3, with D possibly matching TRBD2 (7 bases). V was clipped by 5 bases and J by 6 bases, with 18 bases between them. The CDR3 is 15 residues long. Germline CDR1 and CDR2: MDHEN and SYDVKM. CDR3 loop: CASSGGRGGTDTQYF. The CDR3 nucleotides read TGTGCCAGCAGTGGGGGCAGGGGAGGGACGGATACGCAGTATTTT.

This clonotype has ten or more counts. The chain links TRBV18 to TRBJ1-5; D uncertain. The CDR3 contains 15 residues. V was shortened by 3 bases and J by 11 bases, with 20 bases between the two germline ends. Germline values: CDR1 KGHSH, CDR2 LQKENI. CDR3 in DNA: TGTGCCAGCTCACCCGAGGCAGGTCAAATCTTTACCCAGCATTTT. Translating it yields CASSPEAGQIFTQHF.

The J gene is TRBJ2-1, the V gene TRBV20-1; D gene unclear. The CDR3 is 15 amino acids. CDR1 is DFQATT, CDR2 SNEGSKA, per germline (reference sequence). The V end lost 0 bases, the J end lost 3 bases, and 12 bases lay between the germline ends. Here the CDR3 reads CSARESRPLYNEQFF. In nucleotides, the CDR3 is TGCAGTGCTAGAGAAAGTCGCCCTCTCTACAATGAGCAGTTCTTC.